This TCR beta chain appears in the sequencing data of a study of control samples from healthy donors and cancer patients (dated by TCRdb to the early 2020s). As encoded in the germline V gene (reference sequence), CDR1 is MNHEY while CDR2 is SMNVEV. Measured from the cysteine to the phenylalanine, the CDR3 is 13 residues long. Just CDR3 DNA is preserved here, 39 bases in frame from base 1. V loses 2 bases, J loses 5 bases, and the germline ends lie 9 bases apart. The library came from the immunoSEQ multiplex PCR assay. The immuneACCESS repertoire file appears here via TCRdb, limited to in-frame rearrangements. These files lack a portion of the clones; in checked studies, under half of the deficit traces to unresolved V genes, and the cause of the others is not known. The table for this sample lists about 110,000 clones; roughly four fifths of them were counted only once. The ten largest clonotypes hold 6% to 8% of the sample.

Regarding this clone: Its cognate antigen has yet to be identified. No much larger clone is present one base from it, and per-base qualities are unavailable.

The sequence derives from a man aged 18 to 35 in good health. The chain is made from TRBV27 and TRBJ2-5; perhaps TRBD2 is the D gene, with 6 bases matching. Sequences were obtained from blood. At the DNA level, the sequence is TGTGCCAGCAGTTTAGCGGGGTGGGAGACCCAGTACTTC. This gives the protein CASSLAGWETQYF.